The clone carrying this TCR beta chain has more than one count but fewer than ten. This entry is derived from a study of patients and donors after allogeneic stem cell transplantation. TCRdb fed the RT-PCR reads into MiXCR, producing one record per CDR3 protein. The sample has roughly 940,000 distinct CDR3 sequences, 15% to 20% seen once. With 1 base removed from V and 1 base from J, the gap between germline ends came to 14 bases. Germline V CDR1 and CDR2: ENHRY, SYGVKD. The CDR3 extends over 18 amino acids. Sample: blood, either unsorted or a sorted T cell fraction (not recorded which). The rearrangement uses TRBV10-3 and TRBJ1-6; a weak D match, TRBD1 (5 bases). This TCR derives from a human donor who was either an allogeneic HSCT recipient or a stem cell or donor lymphocyte infusion donor (not recorded which). It is not recorded whose cells these are; they may come from a transplant donor. The CDR3 spells CAISEFLGTESYNSPLHF. The CDR3 coding sequence is TGTGCCATCAGTGAGTTCCTCGGGACGGAGTCCTATAATTCACCCCTCCACTTT.